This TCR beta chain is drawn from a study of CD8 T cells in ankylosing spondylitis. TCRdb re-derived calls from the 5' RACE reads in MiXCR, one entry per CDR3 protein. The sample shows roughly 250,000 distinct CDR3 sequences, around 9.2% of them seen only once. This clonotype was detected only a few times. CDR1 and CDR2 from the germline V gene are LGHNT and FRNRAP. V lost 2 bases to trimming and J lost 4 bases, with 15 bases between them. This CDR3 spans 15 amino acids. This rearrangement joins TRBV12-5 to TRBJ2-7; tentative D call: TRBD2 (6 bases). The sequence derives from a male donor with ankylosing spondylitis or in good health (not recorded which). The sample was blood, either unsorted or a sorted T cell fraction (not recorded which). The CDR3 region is CASGLLREQGYEQYF. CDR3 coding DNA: TGTGCTAGTGGTTTGCTCCGGGAGCAGGGTTACGAGCAGTACTTC.